The clone carrying this TCR beta chain was counted only a few times. What it binds is not known. Researchers made TCR beta libraries by using iRepertoire HTBI primers and running Arm-PCR on CDR3 regions. One entry per CDR3 protein, called by TCRdb with MiXCR from the multiplex PCR reads. The sample lists about 660,000 distinct CDR3 sequences, 25% to 35% occurring once. This record comes from a study of regulatory T cells in long-lasting Graves disease. Study outcomes and limitations: Tissue studied was limited to peripheral blood, excluding thyroid tissue.

Time point reported: persistent/refractory GD, antithyroid drugs over 5 years with positive TRAb. Isolated PBMC RNA provided the starting material for the TCR library. The CDR3 has 13 residues. The V gene end was trimmed by 8 bases and the J gene end by 1 base; junction bases not matched to a gene: 4. The V gene is TRBV12-3 or TRBV12-4, the J gene TRBJ2-5; 7 bases map to TRBD2. The clonotype originates from a female donor with Graves disease. The input for sequencing was peripheral blood mononuclear cells (PBMCs), taken when the disease was refractory, from a patient treated with antithyroid drugs. This CDR3 is CASCGLGQETQYF. DNA of the CDR3: TGTGCCAGCTGTGGACTAGGCCAAGAGACCCAGTACTTC.